The 22 T cell receptor beta chains listed next were all sequenced from one sample in a study of blood T cell repertoires in COVID-19. Using immunoSEQ multiplex PCR, the repertoire was profiled, and TCRdb retains in-frame clones only, with some absent. The data show 100,000 to 150,000 clones, around four fifths seen once. The sample consisted of peripheral blood. The receptor set was obtained from a man in his fifties or sixties with acute or convalescent COVID-19.

The chain couples TRBV25-1 to TRBJ2-1; maybe TRBD2 (5 bases). Germline CDR1 and CDR2: MGHDK and SYGVNS. V was shortened by 4 bases and J by 0 bases, with 7 bases between the two germline ends. The CDR3 runs 14 residues. The CDR3: CASSVGSSYNEQFF. CDR3 nucleotide sequence: TGTGCCAGCAGTGTTGGGAGCTCCTACAATGAGCAGTTCTTC.

The J gene is TRBJ1-2, the V gene TRBV5-6; 7 bases map to TRBD1. Per germline, CDR1 SGHDT and CDR2 YYEEEE. The CDR3 contains 14 residues. Trimming took 4 bases from V and 2 from J; bases not matched to a gene: 5. This chain's CDR3 is CASSRRQGNYGYTF. The CDR3, as DNA: TGTGCCAGCAGCAGAAGACAGGGCAACTATGGCTACACCTTC.

The J gene is TRBJ2-2, the V gene TRBV7-3; maybe TRBD1 (5 bases). The V gene's germline CDR1 is SGHTA and CDR2 FQGTGA. V dropped 4 bases and J dropped 7 bases, with 13 bases sitting between them. The CDR3 is made up of 14 amino acids. DNA for the CDR3: TGTGCCAGCAGCTCACCGACAGCACGCGGGGAGCTGTTTTTT. Encoded protein: CASSSPTARGELFF.

The V and J genes are TRBV9 and TRBJ1-2; 11 positions agree with TRBD1. Trimming took 4 bases from V and 4 from J; bases not matched to a gene: 6. Germline CDR1 and CDR2: SGDLS and YYNGEE. The CDR3 has 15 residues. The CDR3 nucleotides read TGTGCCAGCAGCCCTGGGACAGGGGGTCTCTATGGCTACACCTTC. It codes for CASSPGTGGLYGYTF.

The gene calls are TRBV5-1 and TRBJ2-6; weak D call: TRBD1 (6 bases). Trimming removed 5 bases at V and 4 bases at J, with 19 bases between. The germline gives CDR1 SGHRS, CDR2 YFSETQ. The CDR3 runs 17 residues. CDR3 DNA: TGCGCCAGCAGAGACAGGATAACCCTCTCCGGGGCCAACGTCCTGACTTTC. It translates to CASRDRITLSGANVLTF.

V usage is TRBV6-5 and J usage is TRBJ1-1, with D possibly being TRBD1 (6 bases). The CDR3 runs 14 residues. Looked up from germline, CDR1 is MNHEY and CDR2 is SVGAGI. The V end lost 6 bases, the J end lost 2 bases, and 13 bases lay between the germline ends. Here the CDR3 DNA reads TGTGCCAGCAGGGCCGGGACAACTAACACTGAAGCTTTCTTT. Its translation: CASRAGTTNTEAFF.

The chain joins TRBV12-3 or TRBV12-4 to TRBJ2-5; 8 nucleotides align to TRBD1. The CDR3 extends over 13 amino acids. V gave up 5 bases and J gave up 8 bases; unmatched junction bases: 7. This CDR3 reads CASSPGQGRTQYF. The DNA for the CDR3 is TGTGCCAGCAGTCCAGGACAGGGCCGAACCCAGTACTTC.

This chain links TRBV27 with TRBJ2-1, with TRBD2 matching over 11 bases. The CDR3 loop spans 17 amino acids. CDR1 and CDR2 (germline): MNHEY, SMNVEV (reference sequence). Unmatched junction bases numbered 14, after V lost 5 bases and J lost 8 bases. CDR3 in DNA: TGTGCCAGCAGTCCCTGGGGTAGCGGGAGGGCCGGCGATGAGCAGTTCTTC. This codes for CASSPWGSGRAGDEQFF.

This chain connects TRBV7-8 to TRBJ2-7, with 8 bases that match TRBD2. The CDR3 has 15 amino acids. V was pared by 5 bases and J by 2 bases, with 8 bases of the junction left unmatched. CDR1 and CDR2 from the germline V gene are SGHVS and FQNEAQ. DNA of the CDR3: TGTGCCAGCAGCCGACTTAGCGGGGTTACCTACGAGCAGTACTTC. Protein product: CASSRLSGVTYEQYF. Full variable domain (remainder filled in from reference TRBV7-8 and TRBJ2-7): GAGVSQSPRYKVAKRGQDVALRCDPISGHVSLFWYQQALGQGPEFLTYFQNEAQLDKSGLPSDRFFAERPEGSVSTLKIQRTQQEDSAVYLCASSRLSGVTYEQYFGPGTRLTVT.

The rearrangement joins TRBV1 to TRBJ1-2; the table calls TRBD1, which could not be checked here. TRBV1 constitutes a pseudogene. CDR3 length: 13 amino acids. In DNA, the CDR3 is TGCACCAGCAGCCTCTGGGACAGGGGGCATTCCACCTTC. Translating gives CTSSLWDRGHSTF.

The V call is TRBV6-5, the J call TRBJ1-5; 7 bases are a match to TRBD1. Trimming removed 6 bases from V and 3 bases from J; junction bases left unmatched: 5. Germline values: CDR1 MNHEY, CDR2 SVGAGI. The CDR3 length is 14 residues. This CDR3 reads CASSARGLNQPQHF. Written as DNA, the CDR3 is TGTGCCAGCAGCGCTAGGGGGCTCAATCAGCCCCAGCATTTT.

The DNA of the CDR3 is TGTGCCAGCAGTAGGACAGGGGATCAGCCCCAGCATTTT. Its translation: CASSRTGDQPQHF. The genes are TRBV12-3 or TRBV12-4 and TRBJ1-5, with 9 bases lining up with TRBD1. V lost 5 bases, J lost 5 bases, and 1 base stayed unmatched. The CDR3 is 13 amino acids.

A few counts support this clone. In nucleotides, the CDR3 is TGTGCCAGTAGGACCCAAGGGACAGGGAACGCTAATTCACCCCTCCACTTT. This encodes CASRTQGTGNANSPLHF. This sequence joins TRBV19 and TRBJ1-6; 9 nucleotides agree with TRBD1. The ends lost 6 bases at V and 6 bases at J; junction bases unmatched: 12. This CDR3 has 17 residues. Germline CDR1 reads LNHDA; CDR2 reads SQIVND (reference sequence). The variable domain in full, with the rest retrieved from reference TRBV19 and TRBJ1-6, is DGGITQSPKYLFRKEGQNVTLSCEQNLNHDAMYWYRQDPGQGLRLIYYSQIVNDFQKGDIAEGYSVSREKKESFPLTVTSAQKNPTAFYLCASRTQGTGNANSPLHFGNGTRLTVT.

The chain uses TRBV2 and TRBJ1-1; D remains unclear. CDR1 and CDR2 from the germline V gene are SNHLY and FYNNEI. V was clipped by 7 bases and J by 9 bases, with 18 bases between them. This CDR3 region has 13 residues. CDR3 protein: CASNSGERGKAFF. DNA for the CDR3: TGTGCCAGCAACAGTGGGGAGCGTGGGAAAGCTTTCTTT.

This clone came up once. The gene calls are TRBV3-1 (or the pseudogene TRBV3-2) and TRBJ1-4; possible D gene TRBD1, 5 bases. The CDR3 loop spans 12 amino acids. V gave up 5 bases and J gave up 8 bases, with 9 bases separating them. In germline, CDR1 is LGHDT, CDR2 YNNKEL (reference sequence). For the CDR3, the DNA is TGTGCCAGCAGCAACCAGGGCGAAAAACTGTTTTTT. Translation gives CASSNQGEKLFF.

J is TRBJ2-1 and V is TRBV6-1, with D tentatively TRBD2 (6 bases). The CDR3 extends over 15 amino acids. Germline lookup yields CDR1 MNHNS and CDR2 SASEGT. Trimming left V 2 bases short and J 7 bases short, with 15 bases between. CDR3: CASSELGTSTNEQFF. CDR3 in DNA: TGTGCCAGCAGTGAACTGGGGACTTCCACAAATGAGCAGTTCTTC.

Many counts were recorded for this clone. The chain joins TRBV13 to TRBJ2-7; 8 nucleotides agree with TRBD1. The CDR3 has 15 amino acids. Looked up from germline, CDR1 is PRHDT and CDR2 is FYEKMQ (reference sequence). Unmatched junction bases numbered 9, after V lost 4 bases and J lost 4 bases. CDR3 sequence (DNA): TGTGCCAGCAGCTCCATTCGGACAGGGCAGTACGAGCAGTACTTC. Its translation is CASSSIRTGQYEQYF. Full variable domain (outside the CDR3, taken from reference TRBV13 and TRBJ2-7): AAGVIQSPRHLIKEKRETATLKCYPIPRHDTVYWYQQGPGQDPQFLISFYEKMQSDKGSIPDRFSAQQFSDYHSELNMSSLELGDSALYFCASSSIRTGQYEQYFGPGTRLTVT.

In this sample, this clone turned up a few times. This chain uses TRBV3-1 (or the pseudogene TRBV3-2) with TRBJ2-7; maybe TRBD1 (5 bases). The V end lost 1 base, the J end lost 6 bases, and 16 bases lay between the germline ends. The CDR3 contains 15 residues. CDR1 and CDR2 from the germline V gene are LGHDT and YNNKEL (reference sequence). The CDR3 reads CASSQGGPPPIEQYF. Written as DNA, the CDR3 is TGTGCCAGCAGCCAAGGGGGCCCGCCACCTATCGAGCAGTACTTC.

This clone was picked up a small number of times. This chain uses TRBV6-1 with TRBJ1-5; D not certain. Germline V gene data show CDR1 as MNHNS and CDR2 as SASEGT. V gave up 2 bases and J gave up 2 bases, with 10 bases separating them. This CDR3 spans 15 amino acids. DNA for the CDR3: TGTGCCAGCAGTGAAAGTCCGAGGGGCAATCAGCCCCAGCATTTT. Translated: CASSESPRGNQPQHF.

This clone was seen a few times. The chain recombines TRBV20-1 with TRBJ1-1; 8 bases map to TRBD1. The germline gives CDR1 DFQATT, CDR2 SNEGSKA (reference sequence). This CDR3 contains 17 residues. The V and J ends lost 3 bases and 1 base, in that order; junction bases with no gene match: 13. The CDR3 spells CSASGLAGGPTNTEAFF. The CDR3 nucleotides read TGCAGTGCTAGTGGACTGGCAGGGGGCCCGACGAACACTGAAGCTTTCTTT.

This clone has just a few counts. The gene calls are TRBV6-5 and TRBJ1-2; 8 nucleotides agree with TRBD1. Germline trimming cut 6 bases from V and 6 bases from J; bases unmatched to any gene: 12. There are 15 residues in the CDR3. Germline-derived CDR1 and CDR2 are MNHEY and SVGAGI. CDR3 sequence: CASSSQAGGSDGYTF. The CDR3, as DNA: TGTGCCAGCAGCTCACAAGCAGGGGGCTCGGATGGCTACACCTTC.

The genes are TRBV9 and TRBJ2-7, with 9 bases matching TRBD2. The V and J ends lost 0 bases and 5 bases, in that order; junction bases with no gene match: 9. Germline V gene sequence: CDR1 SGDLS, CDR2 YYNGEE. This CDR3 has 16 amino acids. Here the CDR3 DNA reads TGTGCCAGCAGCGTAGCTGGGCGGGGGGGCTTCAACGAGCAGTACTTC. Translation: CASSVAGRGGFNEQYF.